These 23 T cell receptor beta chains share one sample of origin, sequenced in a study of shared clonotypes between healthy human individuals. Libraries were prepared by immunoSEQ multiplex PCR; TCRdb keeps only in-frame clonotypes and omits some of them. The table lists 2 million to 2.5 million clones, over 90% of them singletons, with roughly 0.36% in the top ten. Material: naive CD4+ T cells from PBMCs. Subset in this sample: CD45RA+ positively selected. The source is a man between 18 and 29 years old in good health. Some clones in this sample may be carry-over from other donors' samples.

In DNA form, the CDR3 reads TGTGCCAGCAGCTTCGACAGGGGGAACACAGATACGCAGTATTTT. The encoded protein is CASSFDRGNTDTQYF. This chain uses TRBV11-3 with TRBJ2-3, with 9 bases matching TRBD1. The germline gives CDR1 SGHNT, CDR2 YENEEA. This CDR3 contains 15 residues. V lost 3 bases and J lost 2; bases outside the gene matches: 3.

This clone was recorded once. J is TRBJ1-1 and V is TRBV5-1; D call uncertain. The CDR3 loop spans 13 amino acids. V shed 3 bases and J shed 3 bases, with 9 bases lying between them. CDR1 SGHRS and CDR2 YFSETQ come from the germline V gene. The chain's CDR3 is CASSWTADTEAFF. CDR3 nucleotide sequence: TGCGCCAGCAGCTGGACTGCAGACACTGAAGCTTTCTTT.

The J gene is TRBJ1-2, the V gene TRBV27, with D unresolved. V was trimmed by 6 bases and J by 1 base, leaving 12 bases between them. The CDR3 is 14 amino acids. CDR1 and CDR2 from the germline V gene are MNHEY and SMNVEV (reference sequence). The CDR3 sequence: CASSLPPDNYGYTF. In DNA, the CDR3 is TGTGCCAGCAGCCTTCCTCCAGATAACTATGGCTACACCTTC.

The V call is TRBV7-6, the J call TRBJ1-5, with 7 bases lining up with TRBD1. Looked up from germline, CDR1 is SGHVS and CDR2 is FNYEAQ. V trimming: 2 bases; J trimming: 5 bases; junction bases outside the gene matches: 12. The CDR3 contains 17 residues. Here the CDR3 DNA reads TGTGCCAGCAGCTTATATAGTAGACAGGGTGGTTATCAGCCCCAGCATTTT. This encodes CASSLYSRQGGYQPQHF.

J is TRBJ2-5 and V is TRBV7-7; 8 bases map to TRBD1. Germline CDR1 SSHAT, CDR2 FNYEAQ (reference sequence). Trimming cost V 3 bases and J 4 bases; bases outside gene matches: 7. The CDR3 is made up of 15 amino acids. CDR3 bases: TGTGCCAGCAGCTTGGTAGGACAGGGTACAGAGACCCAGTACTTC. It codes for CASSLVGQGTETQYF.

The chain couples TRBV11-3 to TRBJ2-1; 9 bases match TRBD2. CDR1 is SGHNT, CDR2 YENEEA, per germline. V shed 8 bases and J 8 bases; nucleotides not matched to a gene: 13. This CDR3 region has 15 residues. Here the CDR3 reads CASAGGLAGNHEQFF. The CDR3 region has the DNA TGTGCCAGCGCGGGGGGGCTAGCGGGAAACCATGAGCAGTTCTTC.

This sequence joins TRBV29-1 and TRBJ1-5, with 8 bases matching TRBD1. Trimming cost V 4 bases and J 4 bases; bases outside gene matches: 9. CDR1 is SQVTM and CDR2 is ANQGSEA in the germline V gene. The CDR3 length is 15 residues. CDR3 nucleotide sequence: TGCAGCGTTGCAAGAGGGGGGGACAGGAATCAGCCCCAGCATTTT. This encodes CSVARGGDRNQPQHF.

The CDR3 region is CASRYDRGLEQYF. DNA of the CDR3: TGCGCCAGCAGATATGACAGGGGTTTAGAGCAGTACTTC. The rearrangement joins TRBV5-1 to TRBJ2-7, with 8 bases that match TRBD1. The germline gives CDR1 SGHRS, CDR2 YFSETQ. The CDR3 covers 13 residues. V shed 5 bases, J shed 7 bases, and the junction held 8 bases outside the gene matches. The variable domain in full, with the rest retrieved from reference TRBV5-1 and TRBJ2-7, is KAGVTQTPRYLIKTRGQQVTLSCSPISGHRSVSWYQQTPGQGLQFLFEYFSETQRNKGNFPGRFSGRQFSNSRSEMNVSTLELGDSALYLCASRYDRGLEQYFGPGTRLTVT.

In this sample, this clone turned up a few times. The chain links TRBV9 to TRBJ1-1; the D is unclear. The CDR3 is 13 amino acids. V lost 0 bases to trimming and J lost 7 bases, with 10 bases between them. Germline assignment: CDR1 SGDLS and CDR2 YYNGEE. The CDR3 is CASSVGPGFEAFF. The CDR3 DNA reads TGTGCCAGCAGCGTAGGTCCTGGGTTTGAAGCTTTCTTT.

This chain joins TRBV7-9 and TRBJ1-3, with a weak D call TRBD1 (5 bases). Germline lookup yields CDR1 SEHNR and CDR2 FQNEAQ (reference sequence). Trimming took 3 bases from V and 2 from J, leaving 11 bases between them. The CDR3 length is 15 residues. CDR3 nucleotides: TGTGCCAGCAGCTTTGAAAGGGGTGCTGGAAACACCATATATTTT. Encoded protein: CASSFERGAGNTIYF.

The genes are TRBV28 and TRBJ1-2; no definite D call. The V gene lost 7 bases and the J gene lost 7 bases, with 19 bases spanning the gap. Per the germline V gene, CDR1 is MDHEN and CDR2 is SYDVKM. The CDR3 runs to 14 residues. CDR3 nucleotides: TGTGCCAGCATCGGCGGCTACGGCGGGGTTGGCTACACCTTC. It encodes CASIGGYGGVGYTF.

This clone appeared a few times. V usage is TRBV25-1 and J usage is TRBJ1-2; no clear D gene. The germline gives CDR1 MGHDK, CDR2 SYGVNS. The CDR3 runs 12 residues. Trimming removed 2 bases from V and 8 bases from J, with 9 bases in between. CDR3 sequence: CASSEQTLGYTF. Here the CDR3 DNA reads TGTGCCAGCAGTGAACAGACCCTGGGCTACACCTTC.

The genes are TRBV10-3 and TRBJ2-2, with D hard to call. The CDR3 covers 14 residues. V lost 5 bases, J lost 0 bases, and 7 bases lay in between. Germline CDR1 ENHRY, CDR2 SYGVKD. The CDR3 here is CAISLIPNTGELFF. The CDR3 nucleotides are TGTGCCATCAGTCTTATCCCGAACACCGGGGAGCTGTTTTTT.

Worth noting for this clone: One end of the junction does not line up with germline, which may come from a read error. V usage is TRBV29-1 and J usage is TRBJ1-2; 8 bases match TRBD1. This CDR3 region has 11 residues. Germline lookup yields CDR1 SQVTM and CDR2 ANQGSEA. The CDR3 is CSVGQTGTGPF. In DNA, the CDR3 is TGCAGCGTTGGCCAGACGGGGACAGGCCCATTC.

The genes are TRBV4-2 and TRBJ2-7; weak D call: TRBD2 (6 bases). The CDR3 has 16 amino acids. Germline assignment: CDR1 LGHNA and CDR2 YNFKEQ. Trimming pared 1 base from V and 0 bases from J, leaving 13 bases between. The CDR3 sequence: CASSQVVSGTSYEQYF. In nucleotides, the CDR3 is TGTGCCAGCAGCCAAGTGGTTAGCGGCACCTCCTACGAGCAGTACTTC.

The chain links TRBV7-6 to TRBJ2-1; TRBD2 matches at 13 bases. The germline V gene encodes CDR1 SGHVS and CDR2 FNYEAQ. V was pared by 2 bases and J by 7 bases, with 2 bases of the junction left unmatched. CDR3 length: 15 amino acids. The chain's CDR3 is CASSLRLAGGNEQFF. In DNA form, the CDR3 reads TGTGCCAGCAGCTTAAGACTAGCGGGAGGAAATGAGCAGTTCTTC.

The J gene is TRBJ2-1, the V gene TRBV7-2, with TRBD2 matching 7 bases. This CDR3 has 16 amino acids. From germline, CDR1 is SGHTA and CDR2 FQGNSA. The V gene end was trimmed by 4 bases and the J gene end by 0 bases; junction bases not matched to a gene: 6. As DNA, the CDR3 is TGTGCCAGCAGCTGGATGCGGGGGAGCTCCTACAATGAGCAGTTCTTC. Translating it yields CASSWMRGSSYNEQFF.

V and J are TRBV5-1 and TRBJ2-2; D ambiguous. The V gene's germline CDR1 is SGHRS and CDR2 YFSETQ. Trimming took off 2 bases at V and 0 bases at J, with 8 bases between the two ends. This CDR3 region has 15 residues. CDR3 nucleotide sequence: TGCGCCAGCAGCTTCCTACAGCCGAACACCGGGGAGCTGTTTTTT. Translated, it gives CASSFLQPNTGELFF. Full variable domain (missing parts from reference TRBV5-1 and TRBJ2-2): KAGVTQTPRYLIKTRGQQVTLSCSPISGHRSVSWYQQTPGQGLQFLFEYFSETQRNKGNFPGRFSGRQFSNSRSEMNVSTLELGDSALYLCASSFLQPNTGELFFGEGSRLTVL.

The CDR3: CASSYRPPLTGDSGANVLTF. In DNA form, the CDR3 reads TGTGCCAGCAGTTATCGGCCCCCCCTGACAGGGGACTCTGGGGCCAACGTCCTGACTTTC. The chain is built from TRBV27 and TRBJ2-6; 8 bases are shared with TRBD1. CDR1 and CDR2 from the germline V gene are MNHEY and SMNVEV (reference sequence). V trimming: 4 bases; J trimming: 0 bases; junction bases outside the gene matches: 14. The CDR3 extends over 20 amino acids.

The gene calls are TRBV10-3 and TRBJ2-7, with 7 bases fitting TRBD1. Germline CDR1 and CDR2: ENHRY and SYGVKD. The V segment lost 10 bases and the J segment 2 bases; nucleotides outside the gene matches: 8. This CDR3 is 13 amino acids long. This CDR3 reads CATSRGSTYEQYF. The CDR3 DNA reads TGTGCCACCTCCAGGGGGTCTACCTACGAGCAGTACTTC.

Notes on this clone: This CDR3 is also generated by other DNA sequences in the sample. The chain couples TRBV6-1 to TRBJ1-5; D not resolved. The CDR3 loop spans 15 amino acids. With 7 bases removed from V and 0 bases from J, the gap between germline ends came to 13 bases. The germline V gene has CDR1 MNHNS and CDR2 SASEGT. For the CDR3, the DNA is TGTGCCAGCACGGGCCAAGGCTATAGCAATCAGCCCCAGCATTTT. Translated, it gives CASTGQGYSNQPQHF.

This clone was recorded only once. The V gene is TRBV13, the J gene TRBJ1-3; D is ambiguous. V lost 7 bases, J lost 0 bases, and 7 bases lay in between. The germline V gene encodes CDR1 PRHDT and CDR2 FYEKMQ (reference sequence). The CDR3 has 13 residues. CDR3 amino acids: CASKRFSGNTIYF. The CDR3 DNA is TGTGCCAGCAAGCGCTTCTCTGGAAACACCATATATTTT.

This sequence joins TRBV6-5 and TRBJ2-7; 7 bases agree with TRBD2. V lost 0 bases to trimming and J lost 3 bases; unmatched junction nucleotides: 5. The CDR3 spans 15 residues. Germline V gives CDR1 MNHEY, CDR2 SVGAGI. This chain's CDR3 is CASSYSGTMYYEQYF. CDR3 sequence (DNA): TGTGCCAGCAGTTACTCAGGGACTATGTACTACGAGCAGTACTTC.